A single sample is the source of the 10 T cell receptor beta chains below, sequenced in a study of T cells in Graves' hyperthyroidism and ophthalmopathy. Amplification targeted TCR beta CDR3 regions from RNA transcripts. TCR CDR3 underwent first-round RT-PCR with the HTBI primer set. TCRdb re-derived calls from the multiplex PCR reads in MiXCR, one entry per CDR3 protein. The table has roughly 200,000 distinct CDR3 sequences, approximately 16% seen once. Material: blood. The source is a woman aged 45 to 65 with Graves' hyperthyroidism.

The table lists this clonotype with a few counts. The rearrangement uses TRBV6-1 and TRBJ2-7, with D maybe TRBD2 (5 bases). Per germline, CDR1 MNHNS and CDR2 SASEGT. This CDR3 comprises 11 residues. Trimming removed 8 bases from V and 5 bases from J, with 10 bases in between. DNA of the CDR3: TGTGCCAGCGGTCGGGGAGACGAGCAGTACTTC. Translating it yields CASGRGDEQYF.

The gene calls are TRBV9 and TRBJ1-3; tentatively, D is TRBD1 (5 bases). The length of the CDR3 is 14 residues. The germline gives CDR1 SGDLS, CDR2 YYNGEE. The V gene lost 2 bases and the J gene lost 0 bases, with 6 bases spanning the gap. The CDR3 coding sequence is TGTGCCAGCAGCGTGACAGACTCTGGAAACACCATATATTTT. Translation: CASSVTDSGNTIYF. The whole variable domain, remainder taken from reference TRBV9 and TRBJ1-3, is DSGVTQTPKHLITATGQRVTLRCSPRSGDLSVYWYQQSLDQGLQFLIQYYNGEERAKGNILERFSAQQFPDLHSELNLSSLELGDSALYFCASSVTDSGNTIYFGEGSWLTVV.

Ten or more counts support this clonotype. V usage is TRBV10-3 and J usage is TRBJ1-5; 9 bases are shared with TRBD1. Germline CDR1 ENHRY, CDR2 SYGVKD. V shed 5 bases and J 1 base; nucleotides not matched to a gene: 3. This CDR3 spans 15 amino acids. DNA of the CDR3: TGTGCCATCAGTTCCGGGACAGGGAGCAATCAGCCCCAGCATTTT. Encoded protein: CAISSGTGSNQPQHF.

This clonotype was observed a handful of times. The rearrangement joins TRBV30 to TRBJ2-3, with 7 bases aligning to TRBD1. Germline CDR1 is GTSNPN and CDR2 is SVGIG (reference sequence). The CDR3 is 14 amino acids. The V gene end was trimmed by 0 bases and the J gene end by 2 bases; junction bases not matched to a gene: 2. The CDR3 region has the DNA TGTGCCTGGAGTGTAGGGACAGTCACAGATACGCAGTATTTT. Its protein is CAWSVGTVTDTQYF.

This clonotype was seen only a few times. The chain has TRBV10-2 and TRBJ2-7; 14 bases map to TRBD2. CDR1 is WSHSY, CDR2 SAAADI, per germline. The junction had 23 bases not matched to a gene; V was cut back by 6 bases and J by 4 bases. This CDR3 is 21 amino acids long. The CDR3, as DNA: TGCGCCAGCAGCCAGGGGGCTTCGAGGACTAGCGGGAGGCCAGGGGATTACGAGCAGTACTTC. This translates into CASSQGASRTSGRPGDYEQYF.

This clonotype was seen ten or more times. This chain joins TRBV6-1 and TRBJ1-1; 8 nucleotides match TRBD1. CDR1 is MNHNS, CDR2 SASEGT, per germline. Trimming cost V 3 bases and J 5 bases; bases outside gene matches: 2. The CDR3 covers 13 residues. CDR3 protein: CASSDRGLTEAFF. Written as DNA, the CDR3 is TGTGCCAGCAGTGACAGGGGGCTTACTGAAGCTTTCTTT.

Worth noting for this clonotype: A read error may be the cause here, since a much bigger clone is one base away. The chain joins TRBV5-6 to TRBJ1-1; D is uncertain. The CDR3 runs 15 residues. Germline V gene lookup returns CDR1 SGHDT and CDR2 YYEEEE. As DNA, the CDR3 is TGTGCCTGCAGCTTGTTTGGCAGAATGAACACTGAAGCTTTCTTT. Translated: CACSLFGRMNTEAFF.

The rearrangement joins TRBV27 to TRBJ2-1, with 11 bases aligning to TRBD2. V dropped 4 bases and J dropped 4; count of bases not matched to a gene: 6. CDR1 MNHEY and CDR2 SMNVEV come from the germline V gene (reference sequence). The CDR3 contains 16 residues. The CDR3 DNA sequence: TGTGCCAGCAGTTCTATAGCGGGAGGGAATTACAATGAGCAGTTCTTC. Encoded protein: CASSSIAGGNYNEQFF.

This clonotype was counted ten times or more. V gene TRBV10-3 combines with J gene TRBJ2-5; 7 nucleotides agree with TRBD2. J lost 2 bases, V lost 7 bases, and 10 bases had no gene match. Germline CDR1 is ENHRY and CDR2 is SYGVKD. The CDR3 runs to 15 residues. The CDR3 nucleotides read TGTGCCATCAAAGGGGCTAGCGGAGAACAAGAGACCCAGTACTTC. It codes for CAIKGASGEQETQYF.

The V and J genes are TRBV12-3 or TRBV12-4 and TRBJ1-2; 11 bases match TRBD1. V gave up 6 bases and J gave up 7 bases; unmatched junction bases: 4. The CDR3 is made up of 13 amino acids. In nucleotides, the CDR3 is TGTGCCAGCAGCGGACAGGGGGCGGGTGGCTACACCTTC. Its protein product is CASSGQGAGGYTF.